This TCR beta chain was captured in a study of blood T cell repertoires in COVID-19. Turning to the study itself: From T cells, B-cell-depleted T cells, or PBMCs came the material, which was cDNA or gDNA.

Clones were sequenced by immunoSEQ multiplex PCR, and TCRdb holds only the in-frame ones, with some missing. Here the sample spans about 260,000 clones, 75% to 90% being singletons. Germline-derived CDR1 and CDR2 are MGHRA and YSYEKL. The CDR3 has 16 residues. V lost 4 bases, J lost 4 bases, and 8 bases stayed unmatched. The TCR comes from a woman aged 35 to 49 who had recovered from COVID-19. What was sequenced was peripheral blood. The V gene is TRBV4-1, the J gene TRBJ2-5; 11 bases are a match to TRBD1. CDR3 in amino acids: CASSLIRDRGGETQYF. The CDR3 DNA reads TGCGCCAGCAGCCTAATCCGGGACAGGGGGGGAGAGACCCAGTACTTC.